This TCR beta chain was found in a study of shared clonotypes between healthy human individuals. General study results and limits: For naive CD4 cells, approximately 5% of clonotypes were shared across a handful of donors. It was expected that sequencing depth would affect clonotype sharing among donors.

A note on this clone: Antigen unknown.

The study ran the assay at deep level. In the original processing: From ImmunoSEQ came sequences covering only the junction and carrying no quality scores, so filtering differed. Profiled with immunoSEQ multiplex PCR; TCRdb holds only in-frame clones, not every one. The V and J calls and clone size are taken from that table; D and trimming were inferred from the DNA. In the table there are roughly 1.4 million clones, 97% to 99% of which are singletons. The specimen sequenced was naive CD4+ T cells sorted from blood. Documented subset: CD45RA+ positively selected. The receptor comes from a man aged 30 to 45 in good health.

CDR3 sequence: CASSSIGGTQYF. As DNA, the CDR3 is TGTGCCAGCAGTTCAATCGGGGGTACGCAGTATTTT. The V call is TRBV27, the J call TRBJ2-3, with D possibly being TRBD2 (6 bases). V was cut by 4 bases and J by 8 bases, with 10 bases left in between. This CDR3 comprises 12 residues. Looked up from germline, CDR1 is MNHEY and CDR2 is SMNVEV (reference sequence).